This T cell receptor (beta chain) derives from a study of beta chain features in type 1 diabetes. Each population that was sorted was more than 95% pure. Investigators reverse transcribed all isolated RNA, so they sequenced expressed TCRB transcripts. Assay used: immunoSEQ multiplex PCR; TCRdb lists only in-frame clones, some missing. The sample includes 900,000 or so clones, roughly 16% of them seen just once. Only a few counts were recorded for this clone. With 3 bases removed from V and 3 bases from J, the gap between germline ends came to 6 bases. The CDR3 is made up of 12 amino acids. Germline V gene lookup returns CDR1 SGHTA and CDR2 FQGNSA.

The chain is built from TRBV7-2 and TRBJ2-7; unclear D gene. Material: naive CD4+ T cells from blood. The clonotype comes from a woman aged 18-30 years in good health. DNA for the CDR3: TGTGCCAGCAGCTTGCAGCGCTACGAGCAGTACTTC. Encoded protein: CASSLQRYEQYF.